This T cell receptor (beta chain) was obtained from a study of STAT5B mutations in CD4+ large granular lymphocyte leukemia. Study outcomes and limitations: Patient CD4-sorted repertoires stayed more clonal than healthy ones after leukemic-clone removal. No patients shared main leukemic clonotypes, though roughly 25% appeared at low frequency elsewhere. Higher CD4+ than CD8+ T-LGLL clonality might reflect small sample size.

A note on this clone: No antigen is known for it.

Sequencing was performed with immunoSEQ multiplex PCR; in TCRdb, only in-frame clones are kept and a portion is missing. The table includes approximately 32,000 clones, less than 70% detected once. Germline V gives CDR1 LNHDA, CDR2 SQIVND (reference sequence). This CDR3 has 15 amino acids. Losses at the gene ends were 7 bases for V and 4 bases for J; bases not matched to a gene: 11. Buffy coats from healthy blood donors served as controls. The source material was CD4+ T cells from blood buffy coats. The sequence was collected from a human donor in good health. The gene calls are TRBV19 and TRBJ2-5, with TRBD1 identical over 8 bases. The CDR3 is CASTLGQGYGETQYF. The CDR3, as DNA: TGTGCCAGTACCCTCGGACAGGGCTATGGAGAGACCCAGTACTTC.